The 14 T cell receptor beta chains reported below all come from one sample, sequenced in a study of blood T cell repertoires in COVID-19 (dated by TCRdb to about 2020). The library was obtained by the immunoSEQ multiplex PCR assay. TCRdb took this table from immuneACCESS and kept in-frame rearrangements with V and J called. Such tables lack part of the clones; where checked against another copy, unresolved V genes explain under half of the gap, and the rest is unexplained. The sample table lists more than 200,000 clones, over 65% of them with a count of one. Jointly, the top ten make up around 2.6% of the sample. The sample was peripheral blood. The source is a woman aged 70-85 years with active or convalescent COVID-19.

This rearrangement joins TRBV6-2 or TRBV6-3 to TRBJ2-5; D is perhaps TRBD1 (5 bases). This CDR3 comprises 14 residues. Germline V CDR1 and CDR2: MNHEY, SVGEGT. V lost 0 bases and J 4 bases, leaving 9 bases between the germline ends. The CDR3 region is CASSYSGARETQYF. CDR3 sequence (DNA): TGTGCCAGCAGTTACTCTGGGGCGAGAGAGACCCAGTACTTC.

CDR3 DNA sequence: TGTGCCAGCAGCCCAGGACAGCGACACTCCTATAATTCACCCCTCCACTTT. It encodes CASSPGQRHSYNSPLHF. The chain is built from TRBV7-8 and TRBJ1-6, with D perhaps matching TRBD1 (6 bases). Trimming removed 5 bases at V and 0 bases at J, with 14 bases between. The germline V gene encodes CDR1 SGHVS and CDR2 FQNEAQ. CDR3 length: 17 residues.

This rearrangement joins TRBV5-4 to TRBJ2-1; 8 positions match TRBD1. The CDR3 contains 17 residues. Germline V lookup: CDR1 SGHNT, CDR2 YYREEE (reference sequence). V shed 4 bases, J shed 0 bases, and the junction held 9 bases outside the gene matches. The CDR3 here is CASSLRTGPASYNEQFF. The CDR3 DNA reads TGTGCCAGCAGCCTGAGGACAGGGCCAGCCTCCTACAATGAGCAGTTCTTC.

The chain recombines TRBV19 with TRBJ1-2, with 9 bases identical to TRBD1. Germline V gene data show CDR1 as LNHDA and CDR2 as SQIVND (reference sequence). The CDR3 extends over 16 amino acids. V was pared by 8 bases and J by 1 base, with 11 bases of the junction left unmatched. The CDR3 sequence is CASGGDRVPLNYGYTF. CDR3 in DNA: TGTGCCAGTGGGGGGGACAGGGTCCCCCTTAACTATGGCTACACCTTC.

The rearrangement joins TRBV9 to TRBJ2-7; 7 positions agree with TRBD1. J gave up 4 bases and V 0 bases, and 7 bases lay outside the gene matches. This CDR3 contains 15 residues. From germline, CDR1 is SGDLS and CDR2 YYNGEE. CDR3 DNA sequence: TGTGCCAGCAGCGTAGGGCAGGGGGTGCTGTACGAGCAGTACTTC. Translated, it gives CASSVGQGVLYEQYF.

The V and J genes are TRBV19 and TRBJ2-7; 9 bases are shared with TRBD1. Germline-derived CDR1 and CDR2 are LNHDA and SQIVND (reference sequence). Unmatched junction bases numbered 6, after V lost 3 bases and J lost 6 bases. CDR3 size: 14 residues. CDR3 amino acids: CASSITTGGGEQYF. The DNA for the CDR3 is TGTGCCAGTAGTATTACAACAGGGGGCGGCGAGCAGTACTTC.

This clone came up a few times. In nucleotides, the CDR3 is TGTGCCAGCATTCAAGGGGTAGCGGGAGGCAGGCATGAGCAGTTCTTC. Protein sequence: CASIQGVAGGRHEQFF. The chain joins TRBV28 to TRBJ2-1, with 10 bases lining up with TRBD2. The CDR3 length is 16 residues. After removal of 7 bases from V and 8 bases from J, the junction contained 14 bases not matched to a gene. Per the germline V gene, CDR1 is MDHEN and CDR2 is SYDVKM.

This chain connects TRBV5-1 to TRBJ2-5, with 7 bases matching TRBD2. The germline CDR1 and CDR2 sequences are SGHRS and YFSETQ. The V gene end was trimmed by 0 bases and the J gene end by 4 bases; junction bases not matched to a gene: 9. This CDR3 contains 16 residues. The CDR3 protein is CASSLGGAGGGETQYF. Here the CDR3 DNA reads TGCGCCAGCAGCTTGGGAGGGGCAGGCGGGGGAGAGACCCAGTACTTC.

The chain combines TRBV2 with TRBJ1-1; TRBD1 might be the D (5 bases). The CDR3 sequence is 13 residues long. CDR1 is SNHLY, CDR2 FYNNEI, per germline. V gave up 4 bases and J gave up 10 bases, with 16 bases separating them. For the CDR3, the DNA is TGTGCCAGCAGTGTTTCGGGACTGAGTCGAGCTTTCTTT. Translated: CASSVSGLSRAFF.

The sample holds one count of this clone. This CDR3 is also generated by other DNA sequences in the sample. The CDR3, as DNA: TGTGCCTGGAGTGTAGGGGTTCAAGAGACCCAGTACTTC. Amino acids: CAWSVGVQETQYF. The chain carries TRBV30 and TRBJ2-5, with a possible D match to TRBD1 (5 bases). The CDR3 consists of 13 residues. Germline V CDR1 and CDR2: GTSNPN, SVGIG (reference sequence). V lost 0 bases and J lost 2, with 7 bases in between.

V and J are TRBV7-2 and TRBJ2-1, with D possibly TRBD2 on 5 matching bases. The CDR3 has 15 amino acids. V lost 1 base, J lost 3 bases, and 10 bases lay in between. Germline V gene sequence: CDR1 SGHTA, CDR2 FQGNSA. The CDR3 region has the DNA TGTGCCAGCAGCTTAGGAGGTGGGAGCTACAATGAGCAGTTCTTC. Amino acid sequence: CASSLGGGSYNEQFF.

This chain connects TRBV6-6 to TRBJ1-2; TRBD1 matches at 11 bases. The CDR3 has 17 amino acids. CDR1 is MNHNY and CDR2 is SVGAGI in the germline V gene (reference sequence). The V segment lost 5 bases and the J segment 7 bases; nucleotides outside the gene matches: 15. CDR3 amino acids: CASSLFGPGTGGRGYTF. In DNA, the CDR3 is TGTGCCAGCAGTCTTTTTGGTCCCGGGACAGGGGGACGTGGCTACACCTTC.

This clone appeared once. The chain employs TRBV5-1 and TRBJ1-6; no clear D. Trimming left V 0 bases short and J 5 bases short, with 9 bases between. This CDR3 has 15 residues. Germline-derived CDR1 and CDR2 are SGHRS and YFSETQ. The CDR3 protein is CASSLDSPDNSPLHF. CDR3 nucleotides: TGCGCCAGCAGCTTGGACAGCCCCGATAATTCACCCCTCCACTTT.

The chain uses TRBV5-1 and TRBJ1-1; TRBD1 is a possible D gene (5 bases). The CDR3 sequence is 15 residues long. Germline loops: CDR1 SGHRS, CDR2 YFSETQ. Trimming shortened V by 3 bases and J by 11 bases, and 23 bases separated the two germline ends. CDR3 in amino acids: CASSSQGGDSLLAFF. CDR3 nucleotides: TGCGCCAGCAGCTCGCAGGGCGGGGATTCTTTGTTGGCTTTCTTT.